This passage covers 8 T cell receptor beta chains from one sample sequenced in a study of T cell repertoires in Merkel cell carcinoma (dated 2019 in TCRdb). Library generation was performed with the immunoSEQ multiplex PCR assay. TCRdb's version of the immuneACCESS table is confined to in-frame rearrangements and falls short of the full clone set. An unresolved V gene accounts for under half of the shortfall where checked; the remainder is of unknown origin. For this sample the table gives 13,000 to 15,000 clones, of which approximately 73% were detected only once. The ten largest clones take up roughly 18% of the sample. Sequencing was carried out using tumor tissue. These receptors were obtained from an adult with Merkel cell carcinoma.

This clone is deemed medium-sized. V is TRBV6-6 and J is TRBJ1-1; weak D call: TRBD1 (5 bases). V lost 8 bases and J 7 bases, leaving 5 bases between the germline ends. The CDR3 has 9 amino acids. Germline V gene sequence: CDR1 MNHNY, CDR2 SVGAGI (reference sequence). In DNA, the CDR3 is TGTGCCAGCGGGGGTGAAGCTTTCTTT. Its protein product is CASGGEAFF.

A single count supports this clone. The chain recombines TRBV7-9 with TRBJ2-1, with 10 bases that match TRBD1. The CDR3 has 16 amino acids. Trimming cost V 4 bases and J 2 bases; bases outside gene matches: 5. CDR1 and CDR2 (germline): SEHNR, FQNEAQ (reference sequence). CDR3 sequence reads: CASSSGQGGAYNEQFF. CDR3 coding DNA: TGTGCCAGCAGCTCCGGACAGGGGGGCGCCTACAATGAGCAGTTCTTC.

The chain recombines TRBV27 with TRBJ2-7, with 7 bases lining up with TRBD1. Germline CDR1 MNHEY, CDR2 SMNVEV (reference sequence). There are 15 residues in the CDR3. The V segment lost 4 bases and the J segment 0 bases; nucleotides outside the gene matches: 6. CDR3 sequence reads: CASSSGQTYSYEQYF. For the CDR3, the DNA is TGTGCCAGCAGTTCGGGACAGACCTACTCCTACGAGCAGTACTTC.

The CDR3 DNA sequence: TGTGCCAGCAGTCCAGGGGGCTCTGAAGCTTTCTTT. As protein: CASSPGGSEAFF. This chain connects TRBV6-5 to TRBJ1-1; 8 bases match TRBD1. The CDR3 loop spans 12 amino acids. Germline CDR1 is MNHEY and CDR2 is SVGAGI. The V gene end was trimmed by 5 bases and the J gene end by 6 bases; junction bases not matched to a gene: 2.

The chain links TRBV27 to TRBJ2-2; 9 nucleotides agree with TRBD1. The J segment lost 5 bases and the V segment lost 3 bases, leaving 10 bases of the junction unmatched. CDR1 and CDR2 from the germline V gene are MNHEY and SMNVEV (reference sequence). The CDR3 is made up of 17 amino acids. For the CDR3, the DNA is TGTGCCAGCAGTTTGACCCTGGGACAGGGTAAAACCGGGGAGCTGTTTTTT. Its protein is CASSLTLGQGKTGELFF.

The V and J genes are TRBV27 and TRBJ2-7, with a weak D call TRBD1 (6 bases). Trimming cost V 5 bases and J 0 bases, with 11 bases left between them. This CDR3 spans 14 amino acids. The V gene's germline CDR1 is MNHEY and CDR2 SMNVEV (reference sequence). The DNA of the CDR3 is TGTGCCAGCAGTGCCCGGGACAACTCCTACGAGCAGTACTTC. Amino acid sequence: CASSARDNSYEQYF.

The sample holds a few counts of this clone. This chain uses TRBV18 with TRBJ1-1; TRBD1 is a possible D gene (6 bases). Germline V lookup: CDR1 KGHSH, CDR2 LQKENI. The CDR3 consists of 17 residues. V lost 4 bases to trimming and J lost 7 bases, with 25 bases between them. The CDR3 coding sequence is TGTGCCAGCTCACAGAGGGGACAATCCTTCGGTATAGTTGAAGCTTTCTTT. Residues: CASSQRGQSFGIVEAFF.

Of note for this clone: A read error may account for a junction end that differs from germline. The V gene is TRBV7-9, the J gene TRBJ2-1, with 9 bases fitting TRBD2. CDR1 SEHNR and CDR2 FQNEAQ come from the germline V gene (reference sequence). The CDR3 covers 17 residues. CDR3 in amino acids: CASSIASRGGSYNEQFF. The CDR3 DNA reads as TGTGCCAGCAGCATAGCGTCGCGGGGGGGCTCCTACAATGAGCAGTTCTTC.